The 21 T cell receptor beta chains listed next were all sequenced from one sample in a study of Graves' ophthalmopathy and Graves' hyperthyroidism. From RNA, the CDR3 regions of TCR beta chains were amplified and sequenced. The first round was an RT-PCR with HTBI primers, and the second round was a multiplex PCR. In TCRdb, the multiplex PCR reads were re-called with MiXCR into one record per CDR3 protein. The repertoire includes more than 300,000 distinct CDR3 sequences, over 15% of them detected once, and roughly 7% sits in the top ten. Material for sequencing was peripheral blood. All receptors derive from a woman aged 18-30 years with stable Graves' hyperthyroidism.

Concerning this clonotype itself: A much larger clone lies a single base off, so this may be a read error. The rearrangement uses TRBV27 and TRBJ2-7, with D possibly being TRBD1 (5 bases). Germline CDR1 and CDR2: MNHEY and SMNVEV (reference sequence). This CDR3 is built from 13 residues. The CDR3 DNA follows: TGTTCCAGCAGGAAGACAGCATCCTACGAGCAGTACTTC. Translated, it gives CSSRKTASYEQYF.

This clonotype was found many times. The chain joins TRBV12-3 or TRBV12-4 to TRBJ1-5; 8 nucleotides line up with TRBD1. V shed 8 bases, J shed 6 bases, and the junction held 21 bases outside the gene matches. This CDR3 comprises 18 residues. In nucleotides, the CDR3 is TGTGCCAGCGGTTCTTCTATCCCCGGGACAGGAGGGTCTCAGCCCCAGCATTTT. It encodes CASGSSIPGTGGSQPQHF.

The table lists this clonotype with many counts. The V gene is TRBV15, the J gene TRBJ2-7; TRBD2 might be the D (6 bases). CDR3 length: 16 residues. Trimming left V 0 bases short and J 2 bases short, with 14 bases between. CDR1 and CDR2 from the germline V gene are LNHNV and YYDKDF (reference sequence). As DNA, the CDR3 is TGTGCCACCAGCAGAGATCGGCGGGGAACAACCTACGAGCAGTACTTC. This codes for CATSRDRRGTTYEQYF. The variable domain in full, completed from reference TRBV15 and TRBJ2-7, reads DAMVIQNPRYQVTQFGKPVTLSCSQTLNHNVMYWYQQKSSQAPKLLFHYYDKDFNNEADTPDNFQSRRPNTSFCFLDIRSPGLGDTAMYLCATSRDRRGTTYEQYFGPGTRLTVT.

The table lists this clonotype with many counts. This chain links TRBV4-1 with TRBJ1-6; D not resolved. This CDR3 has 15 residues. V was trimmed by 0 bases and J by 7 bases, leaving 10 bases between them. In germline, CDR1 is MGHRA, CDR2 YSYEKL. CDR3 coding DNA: TGCGCCAGCAGCCAAGACCTGGGGTGGAATTCACCCCTCCACTTT. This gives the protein CASSQDLGWNSPLHF.

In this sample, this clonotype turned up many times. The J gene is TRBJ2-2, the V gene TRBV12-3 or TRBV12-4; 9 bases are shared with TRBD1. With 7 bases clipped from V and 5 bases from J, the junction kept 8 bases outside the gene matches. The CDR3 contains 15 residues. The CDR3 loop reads CASTPGGQGTGELFF. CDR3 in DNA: TGTGCCAGCACGCCTGGCGGACAGGGGACCGGGGAGCTGTTTTTT.

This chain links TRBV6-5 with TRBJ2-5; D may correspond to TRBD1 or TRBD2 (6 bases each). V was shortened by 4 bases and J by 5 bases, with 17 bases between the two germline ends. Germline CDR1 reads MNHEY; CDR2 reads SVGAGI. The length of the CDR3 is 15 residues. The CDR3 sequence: CASSSLSGAGETQYF. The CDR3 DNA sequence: TGTGCCAGCAGTTCGCTCTCGGGGGCCGGGGAGACCCAGTACTTC.

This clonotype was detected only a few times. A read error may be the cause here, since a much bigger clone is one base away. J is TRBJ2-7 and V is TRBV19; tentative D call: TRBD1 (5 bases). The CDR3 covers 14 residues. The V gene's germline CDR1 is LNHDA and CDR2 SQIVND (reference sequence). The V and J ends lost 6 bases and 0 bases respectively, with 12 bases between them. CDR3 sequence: CASRETVSSYEQYF. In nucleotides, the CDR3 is TGTGCCAGTAGGGAGACAGTGAGCTCCTACGAGCAGTACTTC.

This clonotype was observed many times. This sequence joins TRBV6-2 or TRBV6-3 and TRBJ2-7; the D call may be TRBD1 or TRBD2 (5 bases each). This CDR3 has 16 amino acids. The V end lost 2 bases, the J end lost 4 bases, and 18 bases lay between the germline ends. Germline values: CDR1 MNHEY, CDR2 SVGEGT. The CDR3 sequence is CASSYVFGTKNYEQYF. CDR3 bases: TGTGCCAGCAGTTACGTTTTTGGGACCAAAAATTACGAGCAGTACTTC.

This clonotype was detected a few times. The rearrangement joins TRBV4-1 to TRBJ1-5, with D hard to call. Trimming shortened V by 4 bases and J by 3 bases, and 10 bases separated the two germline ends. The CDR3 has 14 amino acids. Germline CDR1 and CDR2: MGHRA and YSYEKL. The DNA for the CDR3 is TGCGCCAGCAGCCCAAGGTCTTCCAATCAGCCCCAGCATTTT. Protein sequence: CASSPRSSNQPQHF.

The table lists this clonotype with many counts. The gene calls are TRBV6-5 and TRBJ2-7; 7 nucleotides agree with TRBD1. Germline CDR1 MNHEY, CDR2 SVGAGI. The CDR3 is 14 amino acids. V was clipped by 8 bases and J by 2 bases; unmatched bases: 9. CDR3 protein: CASGADRVTYEQYF. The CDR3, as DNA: TGTGCCAGCGGAGCCGACAGGGTTACCTACGAGCAGTACTTC.

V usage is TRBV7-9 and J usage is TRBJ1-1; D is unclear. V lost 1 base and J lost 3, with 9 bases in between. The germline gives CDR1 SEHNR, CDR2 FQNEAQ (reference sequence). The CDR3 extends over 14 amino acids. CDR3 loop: CASSLGSADTEAFF. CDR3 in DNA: TGTGCCAGCAGCTTAGGGTCGGCAGACACTGAAGCTTTCTTT.

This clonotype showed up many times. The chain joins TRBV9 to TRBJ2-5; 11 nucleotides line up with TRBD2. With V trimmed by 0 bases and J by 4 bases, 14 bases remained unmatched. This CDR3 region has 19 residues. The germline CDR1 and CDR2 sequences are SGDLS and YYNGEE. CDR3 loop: CASSVASPISGGAGETQYF. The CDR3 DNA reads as TGTGCCAGCAGCGTAGCCTCCCCCATTAGCGGGGGGGCCGGAGAGACCCAGTACTTC.

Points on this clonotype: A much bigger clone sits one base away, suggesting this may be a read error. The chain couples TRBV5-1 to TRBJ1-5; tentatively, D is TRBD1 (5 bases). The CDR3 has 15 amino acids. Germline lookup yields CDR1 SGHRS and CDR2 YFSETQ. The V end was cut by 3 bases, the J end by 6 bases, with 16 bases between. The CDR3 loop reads CASSWDGGGIQPQHF. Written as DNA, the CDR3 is TGCGCCAGCAGCTGGGATGGGGGTGGCATTCAGCCCCAGCATTTT. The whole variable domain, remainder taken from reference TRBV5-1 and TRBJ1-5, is KAGVTQTPRYLIKTRGQQVTLSCSPISGHRSVSWYQQTPGQGLQFLFEYFSETQRNKGNFPGRFSGRQFSNSRSEMNVSTLELGDSALYLCASSWDGGGIQPQHFGDGTRLSIL.

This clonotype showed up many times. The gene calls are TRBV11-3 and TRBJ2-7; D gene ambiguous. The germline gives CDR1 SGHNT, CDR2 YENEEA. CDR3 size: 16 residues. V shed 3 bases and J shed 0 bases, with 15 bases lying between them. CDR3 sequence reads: CASSFGAESYSYEQYF. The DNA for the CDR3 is TGTGCCAGCAGCTTCGGAGCAGAAAGTTACTCCTACGAGCAGTACTTC.

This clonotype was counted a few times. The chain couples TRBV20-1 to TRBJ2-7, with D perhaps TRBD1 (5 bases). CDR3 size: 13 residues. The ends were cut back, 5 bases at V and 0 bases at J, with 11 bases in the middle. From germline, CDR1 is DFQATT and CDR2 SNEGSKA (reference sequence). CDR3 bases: TGCAGTGCTCGGCGACAGACCTCCTACGAGCAGTACTTC. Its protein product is CSARRQTSYEQYF.

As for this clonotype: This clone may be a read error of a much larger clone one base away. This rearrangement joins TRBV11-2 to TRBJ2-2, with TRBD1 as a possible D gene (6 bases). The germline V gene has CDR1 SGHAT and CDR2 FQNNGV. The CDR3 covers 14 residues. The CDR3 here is CASSFIPGAGELCF. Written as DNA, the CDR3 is TGTGCCAGCAGCTTCATCCCAGGGGCCGGGGAGCTGTGTTTT.

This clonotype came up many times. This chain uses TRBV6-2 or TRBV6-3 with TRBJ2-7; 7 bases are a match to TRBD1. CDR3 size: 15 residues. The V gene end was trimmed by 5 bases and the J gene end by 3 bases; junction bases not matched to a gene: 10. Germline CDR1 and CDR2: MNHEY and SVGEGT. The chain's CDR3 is CASSARQGWDYEQYF. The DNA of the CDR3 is TGTGCCAGCAGTGCCCGACAGGGATGGGACTACGAGCAGTACTTC.

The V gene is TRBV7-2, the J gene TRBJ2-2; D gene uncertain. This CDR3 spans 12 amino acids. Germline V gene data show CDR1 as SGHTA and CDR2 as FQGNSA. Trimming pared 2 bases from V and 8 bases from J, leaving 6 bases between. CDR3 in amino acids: CASSLTWGELFF. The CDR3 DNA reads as TGTGCCAGCAGCTTAACTTGGGGGGAGCTGTTTTTT.

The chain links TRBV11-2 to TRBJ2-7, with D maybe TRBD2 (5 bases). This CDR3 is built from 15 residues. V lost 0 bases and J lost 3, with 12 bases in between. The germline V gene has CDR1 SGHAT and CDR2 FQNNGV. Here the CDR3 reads CASSLESGKNYEQYF. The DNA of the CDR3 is TGTGCCAGCAGCTTAGAATCGGGGAAGAACTACGAGCAGTACTTC.

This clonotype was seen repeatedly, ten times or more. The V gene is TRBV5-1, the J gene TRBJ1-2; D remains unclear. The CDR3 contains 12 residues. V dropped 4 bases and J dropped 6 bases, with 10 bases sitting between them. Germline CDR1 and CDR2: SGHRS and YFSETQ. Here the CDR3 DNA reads TGCGCCAGCAGCGTGGGAGCACATGGCTACACCTTC. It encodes CASSVGAHGYTF.

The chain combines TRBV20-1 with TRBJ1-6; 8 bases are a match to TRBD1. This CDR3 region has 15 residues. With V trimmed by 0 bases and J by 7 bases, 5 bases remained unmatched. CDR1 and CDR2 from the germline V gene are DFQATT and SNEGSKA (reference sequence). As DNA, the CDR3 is TGCAGTGCTAGAGAAGGGGGGACAGGAAATTCACCCCTCCACTTT. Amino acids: CSAREGGTGNSPLHF.